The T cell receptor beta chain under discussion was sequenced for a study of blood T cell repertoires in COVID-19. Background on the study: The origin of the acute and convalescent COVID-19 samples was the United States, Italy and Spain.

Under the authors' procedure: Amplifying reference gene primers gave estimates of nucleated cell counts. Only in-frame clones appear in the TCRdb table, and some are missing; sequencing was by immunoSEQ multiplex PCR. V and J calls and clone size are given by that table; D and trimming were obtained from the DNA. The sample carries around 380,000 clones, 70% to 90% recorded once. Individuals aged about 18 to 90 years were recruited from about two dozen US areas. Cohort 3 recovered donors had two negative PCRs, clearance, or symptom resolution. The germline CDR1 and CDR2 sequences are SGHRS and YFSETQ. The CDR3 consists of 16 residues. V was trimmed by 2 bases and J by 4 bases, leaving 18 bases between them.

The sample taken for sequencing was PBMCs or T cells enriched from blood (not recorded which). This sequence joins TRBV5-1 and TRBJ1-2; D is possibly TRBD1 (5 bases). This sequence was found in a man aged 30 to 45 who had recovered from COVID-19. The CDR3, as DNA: TGCGCCAGCAGCTTTACTACCGGGACTGGATTCTATGGCTACACCTTC. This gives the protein CASSFTTGTGFYGYTF.